A selection of T cell receptor beta chains follows, all from one sample in a study of blood T cell repertoires in COVID-19. Generated by immunoSEQ multiplex PCR, the TCRdb table keeps only in-frame clones and is missing some. The sample carries more than 110,000 clones, 79% recorded once. Sequenced sample: peripheral blood. The receptors were sampled from a man between 60 and 70 years old with acute or convalescent COVID-19. The CDR3 runs from the conserved cysteine through the conserved F or W. A D gene is named only where the DNA matches it firmly. Only some rows state a clone size, as once, few, many or a class for expanded clones.

TRBJ2-1 TRBV7-9 . . CASSGDSYNEQFF TGTGCCAGCAGTGGGGACTCATACAATGAGCAGTTCTTC
TRBJ1-4 TRBV9 . . CASSVAGGTNEKLFF TGTGCCAGCAGCGTAGCGGGGGGGACTAATGAAAAACTGTTTTTT
TRBJ1-2 TRBV28 . TRBD1 CASGQGDYGYTF TGTGCCAGCGGACAGGGGGACTATGGCTACACCTTC
TRBJ2-4 TRBV29-1 . TRBD2 CSVGSGGKNIQYF TGCAGCGTGGGGAGCGGGGGTAAAAACATTCAGTACTTC
TRBJ2-3 TRBV6-4 . TRBD2 CASSQLAGGTDTQYF TGTGCCAGCAGCCAACTAGCGGGGGGCACAGATACGCAGTATTTT
TRBJ2-7 TRBV5-1 . TRBD1 CASSLSLGQGTYEQYF TGCGCCAGCAGCTTGAGTTTAGGACAGGGGACCTACGAGCAGTACTTC
TRBJ2-7 TRBV27 . TRBD1 CASSATGTGSYEQYF TGTGCCAGCAGTGCCACCGGGACAGGGTCCTACGAGCAGTACTTC
TRBJ1-3 TRBV4-3 few . CASSQVTSAENTIYF TGCGCCAGCAGCCAAGTTACCTCCGCGGAGAACACCATATATTTT
TRBJ2-7 TRBV5-1 . . CASSPRGQQSYEQYF TGCGCCAGCAGCCCCAGGGGCCAGCAATCCTACGAGCAGTACTTC
TRBJ2-5 TRBV5-1 . TRBD2 CASSSQRGPGETQYF TGCGCCAGCAGCTCGCAGCGGGGACCGGGAGAGACCCAGTACTTC
TRBJ1-1 TRBV27 . . CASSFSEDLNTEAFF TGTGCCAGCAGTTTTTCGGAGGATCTGAACACTGAAGCTTTCTTT
TRBJ1-6 TRBV30 . TRBD1 CACRPPDRAYSPLHF TGTGCCTGCCGGCCCCCCGACAGGGCGTATTCACCCCTCCACTTT
TRBJ1-1 TRBV7-8 . . CASSPQGWDTEAFF TGTGCCAGCAGTCCCCAGGGATGGGACACTGAAGCTTTCTTT
TRBJ1-2 TRBV3-1/TRBV3-2 . TRBD1 CASSPPEWTGVYGYTF TGTGCCAGCAGCCCTCCAGAATGGACAGGGGTCTATGGCTACACCTTC
TRBJ2-3 TRBV9 . . CASSRGTESTDTQYF TGTGCCAGCAGTCGGGGGACAGAAAGCACAGATACGCAGTATTTT
TRBJ1-2 TRBV28 . . CASTWGDGYTF TGTGCCAGCACTTGGGGGGATGGCTACACCTTC
TRBJ2-1 TRBV4-1 . . CASSPRSGNEQFF TGCGCCAGCAGCCCCCGAAGCGGGAATGAGCAGTTCTTC
TRBJ2-2 TRBV21-1 . . CASSSVGRQGASGELFF TGTGCCAGCAGCAGTGTCGGTAGACAGGGGGCGTCCGGGGAGCTGTTTTTT
TRBJ1-1 TRBV5-1 . . CASSSWGSGGAAFF TGCGCCAGCAGCTCCTGGGGGTCCGGGGGGGCCGCTTTCTTT
TRBJ2-1 TRBV28 . . CASSLAVEQFF TGTGCCAGCAGTTTGGCGGTTGAGCAGTTCTTC
TRBJ1-4 TRBV6-2/TRBV6-3 . TRBD1 CASSYTGTGGQKLFF TGTGCCAGCAGTTACACCGGGACAGGGGGCCAAAAACTGTTTTTT
TRBJ2-1 TRBV19 . TRBD2 CASSTLAGAGNEQFF TGTGCCAGTAGTACCCTAGCGGGAGCGGGCAATGAGCAGTTCTTC
TRBJ1-1 TRBV6-1 few TRBD1 CASSDPGQGATSFF TGTGCCAGCAGTGATCCCGGACAGGGGGCGACCTCTTTCTTT
TRBJ1-5 TRBV28 few . CASSLGSRPQHF TGTGCCAGCAGTTTAGGCAGTCGGCCCCAGCATTTT
TRBJ2-1 TRBV7-3 . . CASSPPGVGINEQFF TGTGCCAGCAGCCCCCCGGGGGTGGGAATCAATGAGCAGTTCTTC
TRBJ2-3 TRBV7-2 . TRBD2 CASSPTSGGGTDTQYF TGTGCCAGCAGCCCCACTAGCGGGGGGGGCACAGATACGCAGTATTTT
TRBJ2-1 TRBV3-1/TRBV3-2 . . CASSQANEQFF TGTGCCAGCAGCCAAGCTAATGAGCAGTTCTTC
TRBJ1-2 TRBV27 . TRBD1 CASSLSTGPNYGYTF TGTGCCAGCAGTTTATCGACAGGGCCTAACTATGGCTACACCTTC
TRBJ1-2 TRBV28 once TRBD1 CASLTGNYGYTF TGTGCCAGCCTGACAGGGAACTATGGCTACACCTTC
TRBJ2-3 TRBV9 few TRBD2 CASSVEVAGGPIDTQYF TGTGCCAGCAGCGTAGAAGTAGCGGGAGGGCCAATAGATACGCAGTATTTT
TRBJ1-6 TRBV28 . TRBD1 CASSPGRIRQGGNSPLHF TGTGCCAGCAGTCCCGGACGGATCAGACAGGGCGGTAATTCACCCCTCCACTTT
TRBJ2-5 TRBV28 . TRBD2 CASSLSGLAGLQETQYF TGTGCCAGCAGTCTCTCCGGACTAGCGGGCCTCCAAGAGACCCAGTACTTC
TRBJ1-2 TRBV6-6 . TRBD1 CASSSPGTGPYGYTF TGTGCCAGCAGTTCCCCCGGGACAGGACCCTATGGCTACACCTTC
TRBJ2-7 TRBV29-1 . . CSVRSQFRAYEQYF TGCAGCGTGAGGTCCCAATTCCGCGCCTACGAGCAGTACTTC
TRBJ1-3 TRBV10-3 few . CAISFGGSGNTIYF TGTGCCATCAGCTTCGGGGGCTCTGGAAACACCATATATTTT
TRBJ1-2 TRBV6-1 . TRBD1 CASSEGGTGLYGYTF TGTGCCAGCAGTGAAGGGGGGACAGGGCTCTATGGCTACACCTTC
TRBJ1-1 TRBV6-4 . . CASGYTEAFF TGTGCCAGCGGCTACACTGAAGCTTTCTTT
TRBJ1-1 TRBV6-5 . TRBD1 CATRRDSGEAFF TGTGCCACCCGCCGGGACAGTGGGGAAGCTTTCTTT
TRBJ2-4 TRBV19 . . CASSIGPGTNIQYF TGTGCCAGTAGTATAGGTCCGGGTACAAACATTCAGTACTTC
TRBJ2-1 TRBV3-1/TRBV3-2 . . CASSPKAGRSNNEQFF TGTGCCAGCAGCCCAAAGGCGGGACGGTCGAACAATGAGCAGTTCTTC
TRBJ1-4 TRBV28 . . CASSFPAGGFNEKLFF TGTGCCAGCAGTTTTCCGGCGGGGGGCTTTAATGAAAAACTGTTTTTT
TRBJ2-5 TRBV28 . TRBD2 CASSRQGLAGETQYF TGTGCCAGCAGTCGCCAAGGACTAGCGGGAGAGACCCAGTACTTC
TRBJ1-1 TRBV5-4 once . CASSFRENTEAFF TGTGCCAGCAGCTTTCGGGAGAACACTGAAGCTTTCTTT
TRBJ1-5 TRBV4-2 . . CASSQDSQPQHF TGTGCCAGCAGCCAAGATTCGCAGCCCCAGCATTTT
TRBJ1-2 TRBV4-1 . . CASSQEREWSANYGYTF TGCGCCAGCAGCCAAGAAAGAGAGTGGTCGGCTAACTATGGCTACACCTTC
TRBJ1-1 TRBV30 . . CAWRATNTEAFF TGTGCCTGGAGGGCCACGAACACTGAAGCTTTCTTT